This T cell receptor (beta chain) was identified during a study of graft-versus-host responses after intestinal transplantation (dated by TCRdb to the early 2020s). In the study overall: Multivisceral, liver-intestinal, or isolated intestinal transplants were received by the recipients. All recipients received anti-thymocyte globulin induction followed by maintenance tacrolimus and steroids for around 3 years. After intestinal transplantation, graft-versus-host and host-versus-graft alloreactive T cell clones were followed in the graft, circulation and bone marrow using bulk TCR-beta CDR3 sequencing. To identify alloreactive clones, pre-transplant mixed lymphocyte reaction products were sequenced and compared with unstimulated pre-transplant donor and recipient T cells. The cohort enrolled under 30 intestinal transplant recipients, one of whom was a retransplant, and a few patients without pretransplant specimens were excluded. Donor T cell macrochimerism was defined as a peak of at least 4% donor T cells among recipient peripheral blood mononuclear cells. Rather than being sequenced by the commercial service, samples from a few later patients were sequenced in-house on an Illumina MiSeq and processed with MiXCR.

What this sample's time point label stands for: cells obtained before transplantation from donor or recipient. CD3+CD4+ and CD3+CD8+ populations were FACS-sorted from unstimulated pre-transplant donor and recipient cells taken from spleen or lymph nodes. Note on this clone: Its antigen target is currently unknown. Per-base quality was not reported, and no clone a single base away is much larger than it.

Per the germline V gene, MNHEY is the CDR1 and SVGAGI is the CDR2. V loses 0 bases at its end and J loses 4 bases; junction bases beyond the gene matches: 5. Reading from cysteine to phenylalanine, the CDR3 counts 15 amino acids. Only CDR3 DNA is held: 45 bases, read in frame from base 1. Receptor amplification or capture employed the immunoSEQ multiplex PCR assay. For most patients, genomic DNA was isolated with the Qiagen DNeasy Blood and Tissue Kit and sent frozen to Adaptive Biotechnologies for TCR sequencing. High-throughput TCR-beta CDR3 sequencing of genomic DNA from most patients was performed by Adaptive Biotechnologies. The study's processing was this. TCR sequencing data were retrieved from Adaptive's ImmunoSEQ software for roughly 17 patients, whereas a few other patients were processed with MiXCR and VDJtools. CD4 versus CD8 sorting errors were corrected by removing sequences found in both subsets at a frequency ratio below 5:1. Because the origin of CDR3 nucleotide sequences shared between donor and recipient could not be assigned, those sequences were removed. To count as alloreactive, a clone needed at least 2-fold expansion over unstimulated cells and a minimum CFSE-low frequency of 0.002% (template counts) or 0.001% (read counts). Clones detected in sequenced pre-transplant spleen, lymph node, or MLR CFSE-low populations of the donor or recipient were defined as mappable. The cumulative frequency of alloreactive clones was calculated as a percentage of all sequences, weighted by copy number. This immuneACCESS table, as held by TCRdb, lists in-frame sequences with V and J called but not all clones. Of the missing ones, under half trace to an unresolved V gene in checked studies; the others have no known cause. V and J calls and clone size come straight from that table; D and trimming were deduced from the DNA. The sample has 96,000 or so clones on record, 90% to 95% of them singletons. The ten most abundant clones make up 0.15% to 0.2% of the sample.

Paper-wide results and their limitations: GvH clones were detected in recipient bone marrow, and some of these GvH clones were observed earlier in ileal mucosa or blood, consistent with an intestinal mucosal origin. Peak levels of circulating GvH clones were associated with declines in HvG clones early after transplant. In the allografts of patients with donor T cell macrochimerism, GvH to HvG T cell clonal ratios were high. Conclusions were limited by the relatively low number and heterogeneity of intestinal transplant patients.

The sequenced sample was unstimulated CD4+ T cells sorted from spleen or lymph node cells, obtained before intestinal transplant. This sequence uses TRBV6-5 and TRBJ1-2, with 7 bases matching TRBD1. This TCR was recovered from a human donor who received an intestinal transplant. CDR3 protein: CASSYSMQGGYGYTF. The nucleotide sequence reads TGTGCCAGCAGTTACTCGATGCAGGGGGGCTATGGCTACACCTTC.